This T cell receptor (beta chain) was documented in a study of memory CD4+ T cells and cytomegalovirus serostatus. This table comes from immunoSEQ multiplex PCR, and its TCRdb copy is limited to in-frame clones, with some not included. The data hold roughly 28,000 clones, with about 70% observed a single time. Single viable CD3+CD4+CD8-CD45RO+ cells were sorted as the memory CD4+ T cells. This clone was seen only a few times. The sample was memory CD4+ T cells from blood. The clonotype comes from an adult in good health and CMV-seronegative.

The CDR3 loop reads CASSEWTGVPQPQHF. The CDR3 nucleotides are TGTGCCAGCAGTGAGTGGACAGGGGTCCCTCAGCCCCAGCATTTT. J is TRBJ1-5 and V is TRBV2, with 9 positions matching TRBD1. Germline V gene lookup returns CDR1 SNHLY and CDR2 FYNNEI. There are 15 residues in the CDR3. Trimming at V came to 3 bases and at J to 6 bases, leaving 6 bases not matched to a gene.